A single sample is the source of the 3 T cell receptor beta chains below, sequenced in a study of cytomegalovirus exposure and HLA in healthy donors. Primers for the PCR totalled 60 Vbeta and 13 Jbeta. The table came from immunoSEQ multiplex PCR; TCRdb's copy has only in-frame clones and leaves some out. The sample contains some 130,000 clones, 65% to 70% of which appear only once. Sequencing was carried out using PBMCs. The receptors here all came from a human donor in good health.

This clone showed up just a few times. J is TRBJ2-1 and V is TRBV11-2; 7 bases agree with TRBD2. The CDR3 runs to 12 residues. V lost 1 base to trimming and J lost 9 bases; unmatched junction nucleotides: 0. Germline V gene lookup returns CDR1 SGHAT and CDR2 FQNNGV. The CDR3 sequence is CASSLGGGEQFF. CDR3 DNA: TGTGCCAGCAGCTTAGGCGGGGGTGAGCAGTTCTTC. The whole variable domain, filled in from reference TRBV11-2 and TRBJ2-1, reads EAGVAQSPRYKIIEKRQSVAFWCNPISGHATLYWYQQILGQGPKLLIQFQNNGVVDDSQLPKDRFSAERLKGVDSTLKIQPAKLEDSAVYLCASSLGGGEQFFGPGTRLTVL.

The V gene is TRBV19, the J gene TRBJ2-7, with TRBD2 as a possible D gene (6 bases). The V and J ends lost 6 bases and 2 bases respectively, with 17 bases between them. This CDR3 has 15 residues. Germline-derived CDR1 and CDR2 are LNHDA and SQIVND (reference sequence). The CDR3 is CASSPRGGKPYEQYF. The CDR3 coding sequence is TGTGCCAGTAGCCCAAGGGGCGGGAAACCCTACGAGCAGTACTTC.

The rearrangement links TRBV9 to TRBJ2-5, with a weak D call TRBD1 (6 bases). The last part of the DNA fits TRBJ2-7 better; the J call may be wrong. Germline CDR1 is SGDLS and CDR2 is YYNGEE. The length of the CDR3 is 15 residues. The DNA for the CDR3 is TGTGCCAGCAGCGTAGGCTGGGACACCGCCTACGAGCAGTACTTC. Protein sequence: CASSVGWDTAYEQYF.